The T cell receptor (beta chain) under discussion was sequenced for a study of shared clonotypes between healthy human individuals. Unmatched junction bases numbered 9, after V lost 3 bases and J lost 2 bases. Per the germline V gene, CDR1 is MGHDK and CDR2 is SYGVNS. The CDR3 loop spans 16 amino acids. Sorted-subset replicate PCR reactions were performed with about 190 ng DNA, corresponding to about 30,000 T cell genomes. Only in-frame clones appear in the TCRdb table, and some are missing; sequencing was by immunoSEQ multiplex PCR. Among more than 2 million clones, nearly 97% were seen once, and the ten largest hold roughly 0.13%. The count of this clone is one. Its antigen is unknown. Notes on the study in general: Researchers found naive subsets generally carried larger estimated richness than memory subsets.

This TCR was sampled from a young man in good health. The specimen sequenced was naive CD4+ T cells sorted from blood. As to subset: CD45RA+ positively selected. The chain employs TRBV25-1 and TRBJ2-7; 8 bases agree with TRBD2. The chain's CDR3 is CASSDPSGGYAYEQYF. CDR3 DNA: TGTGCCAGCAGTGATCCCAGCGGGGGTTACGCCTACGAGCAGTACTTC.